The T cell receptor beta chain under discussion was sequenced for a study of radiotherapy plus CTLA-4 blockade in lung cancer. TCRdb's table, derived via immunoSEQ multiplex PCR, lists solely in-frame clones and lacks some. The table records tens of thousands of clones, 65% to 80% of them present only once. The sequence was obtained from a human donor with non-small cell lung cancer who had a complete response to radiotherapy plus ipilimumab. The sample consisted of peripheral blood, taken from a patient treated with radiotherapy plus ipilimumab.

The CDR3 reads CASSRDSNQPQHF. CDR3 nucleotides: TGTGCCAGCAGCCGGGACAGCAATCAGCCCCAGCATTTT. The chain is built from TRBV7-8 and TRBJ1-5; the D gene is possibly TRBD1 (5 bases). Trimming left V 5 bases short and J 1 base short, with 6 bases between. The germline V gene encodes CDR1 SGHVS and CDR2 FQNEAQ. CDR3 size: 13 residues.